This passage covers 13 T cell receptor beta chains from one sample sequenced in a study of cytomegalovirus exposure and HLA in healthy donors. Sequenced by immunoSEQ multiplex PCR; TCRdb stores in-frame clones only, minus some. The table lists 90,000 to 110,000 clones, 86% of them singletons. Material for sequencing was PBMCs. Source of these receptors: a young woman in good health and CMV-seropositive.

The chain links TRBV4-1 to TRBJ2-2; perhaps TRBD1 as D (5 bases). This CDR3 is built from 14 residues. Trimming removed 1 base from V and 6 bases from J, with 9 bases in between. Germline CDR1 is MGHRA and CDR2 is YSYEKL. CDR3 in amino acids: CASSQVWGPGELFF. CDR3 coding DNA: TGCGCCAGCAGCCAAGTCTGGGGCCCCGGGGAGCTGTTTTTT.

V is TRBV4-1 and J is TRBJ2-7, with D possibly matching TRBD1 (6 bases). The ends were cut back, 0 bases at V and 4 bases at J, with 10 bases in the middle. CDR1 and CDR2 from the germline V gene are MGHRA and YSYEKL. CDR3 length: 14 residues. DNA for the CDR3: TGCGCCAGCAGCCAAGAGGGGCAGGGGTACGAGCAGTACTTC. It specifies CASSQEGQGYEQYF.

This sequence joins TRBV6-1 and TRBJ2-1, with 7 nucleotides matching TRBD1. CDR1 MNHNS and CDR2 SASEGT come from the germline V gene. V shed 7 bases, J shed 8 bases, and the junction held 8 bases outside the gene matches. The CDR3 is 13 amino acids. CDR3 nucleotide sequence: TGTGCCAGCAAAAGACAGGGTCTCGATGAGCAGTTCTTC. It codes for CASKRQGLDEQFF.

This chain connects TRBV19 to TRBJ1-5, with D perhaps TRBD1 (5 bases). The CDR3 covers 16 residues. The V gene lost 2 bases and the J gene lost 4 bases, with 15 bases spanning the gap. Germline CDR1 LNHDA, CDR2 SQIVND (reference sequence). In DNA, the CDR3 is TGTGCCAGTAGTATATGGAGGGGCGCGGGGAATCAGCCCCAGCATTTT. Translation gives CASSIWRGAGNQPQHF.

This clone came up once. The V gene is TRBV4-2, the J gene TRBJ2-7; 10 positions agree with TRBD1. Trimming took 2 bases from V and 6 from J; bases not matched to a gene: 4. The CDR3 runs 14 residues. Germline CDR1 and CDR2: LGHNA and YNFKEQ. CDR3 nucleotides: TGTGCCAGCAGCCAACCGGGACAGGGGCTCGAGCAGTACTTC. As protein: CASSQPGQGLEQYF.

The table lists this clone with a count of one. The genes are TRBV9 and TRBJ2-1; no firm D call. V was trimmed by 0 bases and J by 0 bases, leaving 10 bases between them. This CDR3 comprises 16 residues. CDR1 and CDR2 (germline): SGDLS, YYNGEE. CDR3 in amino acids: CASSVGAKSSYNEQFF. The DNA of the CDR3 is TGTGCCAGCAGCGTAGGAGCTAAGAGCTCCTACAATGAGCAGTTCTTC.

In DNA form, the CDR3 reads TGCAGCGTTACAAAGGGGACTCACAGCGGAAAACTGTTTTTT. It specifies CSVTKGTHSGKLFF. V is TRBV29-1 and J is TRBJ1-4, with a possible D match to TRBD1 (5 bases). CDR3 length equals 14 residues. CDR1 is SQVTM, CDR2 ANQGSEA, per germline. V lost 5 bases to trimming and J lost 10 bases, with 20 bases between them. The variable domain in full, with the rest retrieved from reference TRBV29-1 and TRBJ1-4, is SAVISQKPSRDICQRGTSLTIQCQVDSQVTMMFWYRQQPGQSLTLIATANQGSEATYESGFVIDKFPISRPNLTFSTLTVSNMSPEDSSIYLCSVTKGTHSGKLFFGSGTQLSVL.

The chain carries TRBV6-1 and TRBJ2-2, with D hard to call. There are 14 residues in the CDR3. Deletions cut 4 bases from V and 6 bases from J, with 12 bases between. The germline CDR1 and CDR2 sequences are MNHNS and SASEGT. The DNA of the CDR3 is TGTGCCAGCAGTGTAGAGCCATCTCCCGGGGAGCTGTTTTTT. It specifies CASSVEPSPGELFF.

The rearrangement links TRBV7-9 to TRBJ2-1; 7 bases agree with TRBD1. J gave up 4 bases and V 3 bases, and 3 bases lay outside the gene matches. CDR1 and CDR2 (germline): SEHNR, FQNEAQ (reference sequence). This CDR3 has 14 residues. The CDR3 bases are TGTGCCAGCAGCTTCACGGACAGGTACAATGAGCAGTTCTTC. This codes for CASSFTDRYNEQFF.

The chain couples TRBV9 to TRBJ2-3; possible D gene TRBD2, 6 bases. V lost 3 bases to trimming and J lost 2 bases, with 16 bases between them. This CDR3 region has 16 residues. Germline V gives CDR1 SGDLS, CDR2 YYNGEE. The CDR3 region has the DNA TGTGCCAGCAGCGCCGGGACTTCGAGGAACACAGATACGCAGTATTTT. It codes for CASSAGTSRNTDTQYF.

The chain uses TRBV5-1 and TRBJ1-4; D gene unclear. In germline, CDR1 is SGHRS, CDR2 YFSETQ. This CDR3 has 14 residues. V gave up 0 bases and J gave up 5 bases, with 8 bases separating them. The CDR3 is CASSLGHQNEKLFF. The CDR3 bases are TGCGCCAGCAGCTTGGGACACCAGAATGAAAAACTGTTTTTT.

The CDR3 nucleotides are TGCGCCAGCAGCTTAAGGACTACCGCCAATGAGCAGTTCTTC. This codes for CASSLRTTANEQFF. The J gene is TRBJ2-1, the V gene TRBV5-1, with a tentative D call TRBD2 (6 bases). Trimming shortened V by 2 bases and J by 6 bases, and 12 bases separated the two germline ends. The CDR3 contains 14 residues. CDR1 is SGHRS, CDR2 YFSETQ, per germline.

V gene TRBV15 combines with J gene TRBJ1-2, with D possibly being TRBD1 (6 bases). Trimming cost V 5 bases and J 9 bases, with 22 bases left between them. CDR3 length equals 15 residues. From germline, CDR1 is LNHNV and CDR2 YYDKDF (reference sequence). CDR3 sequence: CATSQNPGHGYSYTF. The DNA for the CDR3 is TGTGCCACCAGCCAAAACCCGGGACACGGATATAGCTACACCTTC.